This TCR beta chain was sequenced in a study of T cells in Graves' hyperthyroidism and ophthalmopathy. This clonotype came up many times. What it binds is unknown. Study-wide results and caveats: Before onset, by a median of about six months, the model predicted ophthalmopathy.

The CDR3 regions of TCR beta were amplified from RNA transcripts. The TCR CDR3 first-round RT-PCR relied on the HTBI primer set. TCRdb ran MiXCR on the multiplex PCR reads and lists one entry per CDR3 protein. The top ten clones hold around 17% of a sample with approximately 720,000 distinct CDR3 sequences, approximately 18% of them seen once. Looked up from germline, CDR1 is LGHDT and CDR2 is YNNKEL (reference sequence). The CDR3 totals 13 residues. The trim removed 4 bases at V and 7 bases at J, leaving 5 bases unmatched. This TCR was sampled from a woman aged 45-59 years with Graves' hyperthyroidism that later progressed to Graves' ophthalmopathy. Sequencing was carried out using blood. This chain uses TRBV3-1 with TRBJ1-1; 8 nucleotides align to TRBD1. This chain's CDR3 is CASSPSTGGEAFF. In nucleotides, the CDR3 is TGTGCCAGCAGCCCATCCACAGGGGGTGAAGCTTTCTTT.